The rows below give T cell receptor beta chains drawn from one sample of a study of blood T cell repertoires in COVID-19. Profiled with immunoSEQ multiplex PCR; TCRdb holds only in-frame clones, not every one. The repertoire includes a few hundred thousand clones, roughly 89% of them detected once, and 0.94% sits in the top ten. The sample comprised peripheral blood. The source of these receptors is a woman in her thirties or forties who had recovered from COVID-19. Each CDR3 is given with its conserved first and last residue. Clone size is given for some rows only: seen once, a few or many times, or a class if the clone is expanded.

.	TRBV2	CASRRGQGSNQPQHF
.	TRBV4-1	CASSRTGGEQFF
.	TRBV30	CAWRTKQGTDTQYF
.	TRBV10-3	CAISGRQGENEKLFF
.	TRBV19	CASSPPPTGTGEWQPQHF
.	TRBV5-1	CASSPGQGHEQYF
.	TRBV19	CASGGLSGNTIYF
.	TRBV10-1	CASSSGNDEQFF
.	TRBV4-1	CASSQLQTNSGNTIYF
.	TRBV5-1	CASSLQGGPVYNEQFF
.	TRBV24-1	CATSDGSRWTKETQYF
once	TRBV7-9	CASSPDRQGAYEQFF
.	TRBV19	CASSTLPGQGSNEKLFF
.	TRBV5-5	CASSLAAGGEKLFF
.	TRBV10-3	CAIRTAYEQYF
.	TRBV2	CASTEGLAETDTQYF
.	TRBV19	CASSRDRDHEQYF